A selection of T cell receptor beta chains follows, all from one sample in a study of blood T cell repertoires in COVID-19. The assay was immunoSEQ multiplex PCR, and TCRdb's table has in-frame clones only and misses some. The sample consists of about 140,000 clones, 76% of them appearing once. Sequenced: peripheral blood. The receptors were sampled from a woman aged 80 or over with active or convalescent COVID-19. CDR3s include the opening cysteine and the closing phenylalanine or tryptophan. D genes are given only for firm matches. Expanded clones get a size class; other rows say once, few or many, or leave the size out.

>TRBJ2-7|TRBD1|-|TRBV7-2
CASSLHRTGGAGEQYF
TGTGCCAGCAGCTTACATAGGACAGGGGGCGCGGGCGAGCAGTACTTC
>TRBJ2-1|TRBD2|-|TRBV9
CASSPMGLAYNEQFF
TGTGCCAGCAGCCCTATGGGACTAGCCTACAATGAGCAGTTCTTC
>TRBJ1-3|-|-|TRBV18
CASSPPGSSTGNTIYF
TGTGCCAGCTCACCACCCGGGAGTAGTACTGGAAACACCATATATTTT
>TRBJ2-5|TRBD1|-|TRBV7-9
CASSSGDRAETQYF
TGTGCCAGCAGCTCCGGCGACAGGGCTGAGACCCAGTACTTC
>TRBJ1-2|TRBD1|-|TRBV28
CASMIQGFGYGYTF
TGTGCCAGCATGATACAGGGGTTTGGCTATGGCTACACCTTC
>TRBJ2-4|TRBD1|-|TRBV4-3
CASSQEWQGAGVKNIQYF
TGCGCCAGCAGCCAAGAGTGGCAGGGGGCGGGTGTCAAAAACATTCAGTACTTC
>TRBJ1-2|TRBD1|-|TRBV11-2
CASSTDRGYGYTF
TGTGCCAGCAGCACTGACAGGGGGTATGGCTACACCTTC
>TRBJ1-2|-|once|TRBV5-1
CASSLEGKTNYGYTF
TGCGCCAGCAGCTTGGAGGGGAAAACTAACTATGGCTACACCTTC
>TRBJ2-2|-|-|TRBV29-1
CSVEVSANTGELFF
TGCAGCGTTGAAGTGTCGGCGAACACCGGGGAGCTGTTTTTT
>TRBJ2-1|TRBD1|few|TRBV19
CASSNLGQGGRHEQFF
TGTGCCAGTAGTAACCTGGGACAGGGTGGTAGGCATGAGCAGTTCTTC
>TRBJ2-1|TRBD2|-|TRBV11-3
CASQASGGKVQFF
TGTGCCAGCCAAGCTAGCGGGGGGAAGGTGCAGTTCTTC
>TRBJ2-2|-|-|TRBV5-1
CASSLAGTYTGELFF
TGCGCCAGCAGCTTGGCGGGAACTTACACCGGGGAGCTGTTTTTT
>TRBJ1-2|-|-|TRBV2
CASSGGYYGYTF
TGTGCCAGCAGCGGCGGCTACTATGGCTACACCTTC
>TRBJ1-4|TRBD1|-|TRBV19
CASTSRTGQVEKLFF
TGTGCCAGTACGAGCCGGACAGGGCAGGTTGAAAAACTGTTTTTT
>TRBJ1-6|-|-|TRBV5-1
CASSSGGRASGNSPLHF
TGCGCCAGCAGCTCAGGTGGGAGGGCTTCGGGGAATTCACCCCTCCACTTT
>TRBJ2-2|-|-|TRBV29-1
CSVSQGTYTGELFF
TGCAGCGTTTCTCAGGGGACCTACACCGGGGAGCTGTTTTTT
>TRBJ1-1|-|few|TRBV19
CASSTAAGAFF
TGTGCCAGTAGTACGGCCGCGGGGGCTTTCTTT
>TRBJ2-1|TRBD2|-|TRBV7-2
CASGAGGPYEQFF
TGTGCCAGCGGGGCGGGGGGGCCTTATGAGCAGTTCTTC
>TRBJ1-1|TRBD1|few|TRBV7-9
CASSRDGTEKAFF
TGTGCCAGCAGCCGTGACGGGACAGAAAAAGCTTTCTTT
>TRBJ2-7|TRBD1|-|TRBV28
CASSQQGALYYEQYF
TGTGCCAGCAGTCAACAGGGGGCCCTTTACTACGAGCAGTACTTC
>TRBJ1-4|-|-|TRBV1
CTSSLRDREVRKLFF
TGCACCAGCAGCCTCCGAGACAGGGAGGTACGAAAACTGTTTTTT
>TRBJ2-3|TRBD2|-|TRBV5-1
CASSLYPATSSREAQYF
TGCGCCAGCAGCTTATACCCGGCGACTAGCTCCCGGGAGGCGCAGTATTTT
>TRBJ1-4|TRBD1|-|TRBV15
CATSRPGDRDRNNEKLFF
TGTGCCACCAGCAGACCGGGGGACCGGGACAGGAATAATGAAAAACTGTTTTTT
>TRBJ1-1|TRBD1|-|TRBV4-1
CASSQLRGRDEAFF
TGCGCCAGCAGCCAGCTAAGGGGGCGCGATGAAGCTTTCTTT
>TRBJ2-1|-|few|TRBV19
CASSSLVSYNEQFF
TGTGCCAGTAGTAGTCTTGTATCCTACAATGAGCAGTTCTTC
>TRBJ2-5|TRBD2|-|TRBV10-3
CATTALAGGETQYF
TGTGCCACAACCGCACTAGCGGGAGGAGAGACCCAGTACTTC
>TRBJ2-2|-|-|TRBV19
CASSITANTGELFF
TGTGCCAGTAGTATCACAGCGAACACCGGGGAGCTGTTTTTT
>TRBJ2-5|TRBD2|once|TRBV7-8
CASSLGIAGANQETQYF
TGTGCCAGCAGCTTAGGGATAGCGGGGGCAAACCAAGAGACCCAGTACTTC
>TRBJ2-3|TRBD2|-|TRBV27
CASGTSGGVLSRTDTQYF
TGTGCCAGCGGGACTAGCGGGGGGGTACTCTCTCGCACAGATACGCAGTATTTT
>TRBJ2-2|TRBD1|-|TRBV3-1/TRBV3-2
CASSWTGDTGELFF
TGTGCCAGCAGCTGGACAGGGGACACCGGGGAGCTGTTTTTT
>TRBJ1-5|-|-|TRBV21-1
CASSSYTRVSIWGQHF
TGTGCCAGCAGCAGCTACACCAGGGTTTCAATTTGGGGACAGCATTTT
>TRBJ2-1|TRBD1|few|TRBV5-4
CASSKDRGHNEQFF
TGTGCCAGCAGCAAGGACAGGGGGCACAATGAGCAGTTCTTC
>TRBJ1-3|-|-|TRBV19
CASSPLGEAGNTIYF
TGTGCCAGTAGCCCCCTTGGGGAGGCTGGAAACACCATATATTTT
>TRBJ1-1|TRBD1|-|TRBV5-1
CASSSQGANTEAFF
TGCGCCAGCAGCTCACAGGGGGCGAACACTGAAGCTTTCTTT
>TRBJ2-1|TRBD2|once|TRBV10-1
CASSPAGGSYNEQFF
TGCGCCAGCAGTCCAGCGGGGGGGTCCTACAATGAGCAGTTCTTC
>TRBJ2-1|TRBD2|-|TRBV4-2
CASSQDGTWGGNEQFF
TGTGCCAGCAGCCAAGATGGGACTTGGGGGGGCAATGAGCAGTTCTTC
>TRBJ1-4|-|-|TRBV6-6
CASSDRGNVGEKLFF
TGTGCCAGCAGTGACCGAGGGAATGTGGGTGAAAAACTGTTTTTT
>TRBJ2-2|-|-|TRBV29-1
CSASRGRTGELFF
TGCAGCGCCTCACGGGGTCGAACCGGGGAGCTGTTTTTT
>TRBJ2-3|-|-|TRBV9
CASSVSPSPSTDTQYF
TGTGCCAGCAGCGTATCTCCTAGCCCTAGCACAGATACGCAGTATTTT
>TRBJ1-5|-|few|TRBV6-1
CASSDRGFSNQPQHF
TGTGCCAGCAGTGACAGGGGCTTTAGCAATCAGCCCCAGCATTTT
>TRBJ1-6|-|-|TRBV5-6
CASSFVNSPLHF
TGTGCCAGCAGCTTCGTAAATTCACCCCTCCACTTT
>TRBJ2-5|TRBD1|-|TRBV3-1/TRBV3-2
CASSQDFGQGDFGGRETQYF
TGTGCCAGCAGCCAAGATTTCGGACAGGGGGATTTCGGCGGAAGGGAGACCCAGTACTTC
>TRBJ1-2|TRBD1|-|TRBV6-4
CASSDADRGQARGYTF
TGTGCCAGCAGTGACGCGGACAGGGGGCAAGCAAGAGGCTACACCTTC
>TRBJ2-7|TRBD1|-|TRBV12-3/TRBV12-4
CASRRTGFYEQYF
TGTGCCAGCAGACGGACAGGGTTCTACGAGCAGTACTTC
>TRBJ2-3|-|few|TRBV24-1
CATRGQPSTDTQYF
TGTGCCACCAGAGGACAACCGAGCACAGATACGCAGTATTTT
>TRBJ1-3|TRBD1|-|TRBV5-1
CASSAYRGSPSGNTIYF
TGCGCCAGCAGCGCTTACAGGGGAAGTCCCTCTGGAAACACCATATATTTT
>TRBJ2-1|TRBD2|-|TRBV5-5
CASSLLPSGGAPNEQFF
TGTGCCAGCAGCTTACTCCCTAGCGGGGGGGCCCCCAATGAGCAGTTCTTC
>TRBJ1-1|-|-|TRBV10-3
CAISVGDTTEAFF
TGTGCCATCAGTGTGGGTGACACGACTGAAGCTTTCTTT
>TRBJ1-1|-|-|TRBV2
CASSEASRGYVNTEAFF
TGTGCCAGCAGTGAAGCGTCGAGGGGGTATGTGAACACTGAAGCTTTCTTT
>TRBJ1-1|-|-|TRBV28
CASSRKGFMAFF
TGTGCCAGCAGTCGGAAGGGGTTTATGGCTTTCTTT
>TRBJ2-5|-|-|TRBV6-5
CASSPRTKDQYF
TGTGCCAGCAGTCCCCGGACTAAGGACCAGTACTTC
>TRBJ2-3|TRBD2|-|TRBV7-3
CASSLLGLAGTDTQYF
TGTGCCAGCAGCTTACTAGGACTAGCGGGCACAGATACGCAGTATTTT
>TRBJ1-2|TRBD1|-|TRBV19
CASSLGQGNYGYTF
TGTGCCAGTAGTTTAGGACAGGGGAACTATGGCTACACCTTC
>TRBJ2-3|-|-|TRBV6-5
CASSYSSGFSTDTQYF
TGTGCCAGCAGTTACTCCTCTGGCTTTAGCACAGATACGCAGTATTTT